Below are 6 T cell receptor beta chains sequenced from a single sample in a study of cytomegalovirus exposure and HLA in healthy donors. 13 Jbeta primers and 60 Vbeta primers were used for the PCR. Profiling relied on immunoSEQ multiplex PCR, and the TCRdb table lists in-frame clones only, not all of them. The sample includes 85,000 to 100,000 clones, about 68% of them seen just once. The sequencing input was PBMCs. The receptors shown here come from a human donor in good health.

The J gene is TRBJ2-5, the V gene TRBV2; 10 nucleotides align to TRBD2. Unmatched junction bases numbered 4, after V lost 1 base and J lost 5 bases. The CDR3 runs 15 residues. Germline-derived CDR1 and CDR2 are SNHLY and FYNNEI. The CDR3 sequence: CASSEERGGFETQYF. The CDR3 region has the DNA TGTGCCAGCAGTGAAGAGCGGGGGGGCTTTGAGACCCAGTACTTC.

The V gene is TRBV11-3, the J gene TRBJ2-3; possible D gene TRBD2, 6 bases. Germline values: CDR1 SGHNT, CDR2 YENEEA. The CDR3 covers 15 residues. The V and J ends lost 4 bases and 4 bases respectively, with 15 bases between them. CDR3 residues: CASSSRERRADTQYF. Written as DNA, the CDR3 is TGTGCCAGCAGCTCCAGGGAGAGGAGGGCAGATACGCAGTATTTT.

The chain joins TRBV7-9 to TRBJ1-2, with D possibly matching TRBD1 (6 bases). V lost 5 bases and J 8 bases, leaving 18 bases between the germline ends. CDR1 is SEHNR and CDR2 is FQNEAQ in the germline V gene (reference sequence). This CDR3 contains 14 residues. CDR3 sequence: CASSPTGSSGGYTF. CDR3 sequence (DNA): TGTGCCAGCAGCCCAACAGGGTCCTCGGGGGGCTACACCTTC.

This clone was seen more than once but under ten times. V and J are TRBV2 and TRBJ1-2, with 7 bases identical to TRBD1. The CDR3 totals 13 residues. The V gene's germline CDR1 is SNHLY and CDR2 FYNNEI. Losses at the gene ends were 4 bases for V and 6 bases for J; bases not matched to a gene: 5. In DNA form, the CDR3 reads TGTGCCAGCAGTGTAGAGACAGGGAATGGCTACACCTTC. Protein: CASSVETGNGYTF. Based on the CDR3 plus reference TRBV2 and TRBJ1-2, the full variable domain is EPEVTQTPSHQVTQMGQEVILRCVPISNHLYFYWYRQILGQKVEFLVSFYNNEISEKSEIFDDQFSVERPDGSNFTLKIRSTKLEDSAMYFCASSVETGNGYTFGSGTRLTVV.

The chain couples TRBV10-1 to TRBJ1-5; D call uncertain. Looked up from germline, CDR1 is WNHNN and CDR2 is SYGVQD (reference sequence). The CDR3 runs 16 residues. Trimming took 2 bases from V and 0 from J, leaving 11 bases between them. CDR3 coding DNA: TGCGCCAGCAGTGAGGGAGGAGGATATAGCAATCAGCCCCAGCATTTT. This sequence encodes CASSEGGGYSNQPQHF.

In its sample, this clone was seen a few times. This rearrangement joins TRBV7-3 to TRBJ2-1; 8 nucleotides align to TRBD1. The CDR3 runs 14 residues. The germline V gene encodes CDR1 SGHTA and CDR2 FQGTGA. V dropped 5 bases and J dropped 5; count of bases not matched to a gene: 5. CDR3 sequence reads: CASSPRDRNNEQFF. DNA of the CDR3: TGTGCCAGCAGCCCTAGGGACAGGAACAATGAGCAGTTCTTC.